Presented here are 27 T cell receptor beta chains from one specimen sequenced in a study of CD8 T cells in ankylosing spondylitis. MiXCR, run by TCRdb on the 5' RACE reads, gives a single entry per CDR3 protein. The data hold 200,000 or so distinct CDR3 sequences, with around 13% observed a single time. Sequencing was done on a sample of blood, either unsorted or a sorted T cell fraction (not recorded which). The receptors stem from a female donor with ankylosing spondylitis or in good health (not recorded which).

This clonotype was picked up many times. V is TRBV3-1 and J is TRBJ1-1; D unclear. Germline lookup yields CDR1 LGHDT and CDR2 YNNKEL (reference sequence). V lost 3 bases, J lost 2 bases, and 13 bases lay in between. The CDR3 sequence is 15 residues long. CDR3 protein: CASSQSGGLNTEAFF. DNA of the CDR3: TGTGCCAGCAGCCAGTCAGGAGGGCTCAACACTGAAGCTTTCTTT.

This clonotype was detected many times. The chain joins TRBV6-5 to TRBJ2-1; D is uncertain. The CDR3 runs 12 residues. V lost 3 bases to trimming and J lost 5 bases, with 5 bases between them. Germline CDR1 is MNHEY and CDR2 is SVGAGI. As DNA, the CDR3 is TGTGCCAGCAGTTATGGGAACAATGAGCAGTTCTTC. It yields the protein CASSYGNNEQFF.

Remarks on this clonotype: This sequence may be a read error, since a much larger clone differs from it by one base. A read error is likely, as this CDR3 ends without the conserved phenylalanine or tryptophan. The rearrangement joins TRBV20-1 to TRBJ2-3, with 10 bases identical to TRBD2. The V gene's germline CDR1 is DFQATT and CDR2 SNEGSKA (reference sequence). After removal of 2 bases from V and 4 bases from J, the junction contained 18 bases not matched to a gene. The CDR3 extends over 19 amino acids. This chain's CDR3 is CSARWPSEREGRMSDTQYY. The CDR3, as DNA: TGCAGTGCTAGATGGCCGAGCGAGCGGGAGGGCCGGATGTCAGATACGCAGTATTAT.

This clonotype came up many times. The chain combines TRBV12-3 or TRBV12-4 with TRBJ2-7, with D unclear. CDR3 length: 15 residues. V was pared by 0 bases and J by 5 bases, with 14 bases between. In DNA form, the CDR3 reads TGTGCCAGCAGTTTAGCGCTGGGGTTGTTTGACGAGCAGTACTTC. Translated, it gives CASSLALGLFDEQYF.

This clonotype occurred many times. The gene calls are TRBV4-1 and TRBJ1-6; D is undetermined. Trimming took off 0 bases at V and 6 bases at J, with 12 bases between the two ends. CDR1 is MGHRA, CDR2 YSYEKL, per germline. The CDR3 sequence is 16 residues long. CDR3 DNA sequence: TGCGCCAGCAGCCAAGATCCTGGGCGGATTAATTCACCCCTCCACTTT. This encodes CASSQDPGRINSPLHF.

This clonotype was recorded many times. This rearrangement joins TRBV5-6 to TRBJ2-3; D gene uncertain. This CDR3 is built from 13 residues. V gave up 3 bases and J gave up 4 bases, with 9 bases separating them. CDR1 is SGHDT and CDR2 is YYEEEE in the germline V gene. The CDR3 region is CASSSILADTQYF. CDR3 bases: TGTGCCAGCAGCTCCATTCTGGCAGATACGCAGTATTTT.

This clonotype was observed many times. V gene TRBV9 combines with J gene TRBJ2-2; the D is unclear. Germline CDR1 SGDLS, CDR2 YYNGEE. The V end was cut by 7 bases, the J end by 0 bases, with 10 bases between. The CDR3 length is 14 residues. CDR3 amino acids: CASGPRTNTGELFF. DNA for the CDR3: TGTGCCAGCGGACCTAGAACGAACACCGGGGAGCTGTTTTTT. Full variable domain (rest looked up from reference TRBV9 and TRBJ2-2): DSGVTQTPKHLITATGQRVTLRCSPRSGDLSVYWYQQSLDQGLQFLIQYYNGEERAKGNILERFSAQQFPDLHSELNLSSLELGDSALYFCASGPRTNTGELFFGEGSRLTVL.

The table lists this clonotype with many counts. This chain joins TRBV7-2 and TRBJ2-7; D not resolved. From germline, CDR1 is SGHTA and CDR2 FQGNSA. Trimming pared 5 bases from V and 3 bases from J, leaving 8 bases between. The CDR3 totals 12 residues. CDR3 sequence: CASSAVYYEQYF. The DNA for the CDR3 is TGTGCCAGCAGCGCCGTTTACTACGAGCAGTACTTC. The variable domain in full, completed from reference TRBV7-2 and TRBJ2-7, reads GAGVSQSPSNKVTEKGKDVELRCDPISGHTALYWYRQSLGQGLEFLIYFQGNSAPDKSGLPSDRFSAERTGGSVSTLTIQRTQQEDSAVYLCASSAVYYEQYFGPGTRLTVT.

This clonotype was counted at least ten times. The chain links TRBV5-1 to TRBJ1-6; TRBD1 matches 7 bases. The germline V gene has CDR1 SGHRS and CDR2 YFSETQ. The V gene end was trimmed by 4 bases and the J gene end by 4 bases; junction bases not matched to a gene: 8. The CDR3 totals 16 residues. The CDR3 nucleotides are TGCGCCAGCAGCGGTTCCGGGACAGCTTATAATTCACCCCTCCACTTT. Protein product: CASSGSGTAYNSPLHF.

This clonotype came up a few times. The chain couples TRBV11-1 to TRBJ2-7; the match to TRBD2 covers 7 bases. The junction had 7 bases not matched to a gene; V was cut back by 2 bases and J by 6 bases. From germline, CDR1 is SGHAT and CDR2 FQDESV (reference sequence). There are 14 residues in the CDR3. CDR3 bases: TGTGCCAGCAGCTTAACCGGGAGGTATGCCGAGCAGTACTTC. Protein product: CASSLTGRYAEQYF.

In its sample, this clonotype was seen many times. This chain connects TRBV10-3 to TRBJ2-1, with 11 bases fitting TRBD2. Germline CDR1 and CDR2: ENHRY and SYGVKD. The CDR3 is made up of 14 amino acids. The trim removed 10 bases at V and 4 bases at J, leaving 6 bases unmatched. CDR3 coding DNA: TGTGCCACTCATCCTAGCGGGAGGTACAATGAGCAGTTCTTC. Its protein is CATHPSGRYNEQFF.

The chain couples TRBV18 to TRBJ2-5, with a weak D call TRBD1 (5 bases). Trimming shortened V by 4 bases and J by 1 base, and 10 bases separated the two germline ends. This CDR3 spans 14 amino acids. Germline assignment: CDR1 KGHSH and CDR2 LQKENI. The CDR3 DNA sequence: TGTGCCAGCTCACTGCGACAGAGCCAAGAGACCCAGTACTTC. Protein sequence: CASSLRQSQETQYF.

This clonotype was observed a few times. This chain links TRBV20-1 with TRBJ2-5; D is unresolved. The CDR3 loop spans 12 amino acids. CDR1 and CDR2 (germline): DFQATT, SNEGSKA (reference sequence). Trimming stripped 5 bases from V and 2 bases from J, with 9 bases between. The DNA of the CDR3 is TGCAGTGCTTCTAAAGAACAAGAGACCCAGTACTTC. This sequence encodes CSASKEQETQYF.

This clonotype appeared many times. The chain carries TRBV4-3 and TRBJ1-2; D is undetermined. CDR1 is LGHNA and CDR2 is YSLEER in the germline V gene. V was clipped by 1 base and J by 7 bases, with 13 bases between them. The CDR3 runs 14 residues. The DNA for the CDR3 is TGCGCCAGCAGCCAAGGACTCTCCCGGGGTGGCTACACCTTC. Protein: CASSQGLSRGGYTF.

The sample holds many counts of this clonotype. This CDR3 reads CASIQGGTTANQPQHF. CDR3 nucleotide sequence: TGTGCCAGCATTCAGGGGGGGACCACGGCGAATCAGCCCCAGCATTTT. The gene calls are TRBV12-3 or TRBV12-4 and TRBJ1-5, with 7 bases identical to TRBD1. This CDR3 spans 16 amino acids. The J segment lost 4 bases and the V segment lost 7 bases, leaving 13 bases of the junction unmatched.

The chain couples TRBV12-3 or TRBV12-4 to TRBJ2-7; maybe TRBD1 (7 bases). V dropped 3 bases and J dropped 5 bases, with 17 bases sitting between them. This CDR3 contains 15 residues. The CDR3 reads CASSFFVRGVHEQYF. In DNA form, the CDR3 reads TGTGCCAGCAGTTTTTTCGTCAGGGGGGTCCACGAGCAGTACTTC.

The sample holds many counts of this clonotype. V and J are TRBV7-9 and TRBJ1-6; possibly TRBD1 for D (5 bases). CDR1 and CDR2 from the germline V gene are SEHNR and FQNEAQ (reference sequence). V was trimmed by 3 bases and J by 10 bases, leaving 13 bases between them. The CDR3 covers 14 residues. The CDR3 region has the DNA TGTGCCAGCAGCTTGGGACCCTTGCTGTCACCCCTCCACTTT. Amino acids: CASSLGPLLSPLHF.

This clonotype was recorded at least ten times. The chain combines TRBV4-2 with TRBJ2-1; 9 bases fit TRBD1. V shed 4 bases and J 3 bases; nucleotides not matched to a gene: 4. CDR3 length equals 15 residues. The V gene's germline CDR1 is LGHNA and CDR2 YNFKEQ. The CDR3 DNA is TGTGCCAGCAGCCCCACAGGGGGCCGCTACAATGAGCAGTTCTTC. Translating gives CASSPTGGRYNEQFF.

On this clonotype itself: This may come from a read error, since a much larger clone is one base off. V is TRBV12-3 or TRBV12-4 and J is TRBJ1-2, with a possible D match to TRBD1 (6 bases). V was trimmed by 7 bases and J by 4 bases, leaving 16 bases between them. This CDR3 contains 14 residues. The CDR3 DNA sequence: TGTGCCAGCAACGGACAGAGGCGAGGCTATGGCTACACCTTC. It codes for CASNGQRRGYGYTF.

This clonotype was detected ten times or more. The V gene is TRBV6-1, the J gene TRBJ2-1, with D possibly TRBD2 on 5 matching bases. The CDR3 covers 13 residues. Germline CDR1 MNHNS, CDR2 SASEGT. The V gene lost 9 bases and the J gene lost 6 bases, with 15 bases spanning the gap. CDR3 region: CASATEGSNEQFF. CDR3 sequence (DNA): TGTGCCAGTGCAACAGAGGGAAGCAATGAGCAGTTCTTC.

This clonotype occurred many times. This chain connects TRBV5-1 to TRBJ1-2; D possibly corresponds to TRBD1 (6 bases). This CDR3 is built from 13 residues. The germline CDR1 and CDR2 sequences are SGHRS and YFSETQ. The germline V and J ends were trimmed by 1 base and 6 bases, with 10 bases remaining between them. DNA for the CDR3: TGCGCCAGCAGCTTGAACAGGGTTAATGGCTACACCTTC. Translating gives CASSLNRVNGYTF.

The V gene is TRBV30, the J gene TRBJ1-5; perhaps TRBD1 as D (5 bases). The CDR3 has 15 amino acids. CDR1 is GTSNPN and CDR2 is SVGIG in the germline V gene (reference sequence). Between the trimmed V and J ends, which lost 0 bases and 5 bases, there was a span of 14 bases. The CDR3, as DNA: TGTGCCTGGAGTGTAGGGTCAGGGAGAGATCAGCCCCAGCATTTT. This gives the protein CAWSVGSGRDQPQHF.

There are many counts of this clonotype. V is TRBV7-8 and J is TRBJ2-1, with D unresolved. Trimming cost V 6 bases and J 5 bases, with 8 bases left between them. Germline V lookup: CDR1 SGHVS, CDR2 FQNEAQ. This CDR3 contains 12 residues. CDR3 region: CASRGANNEQFF. The CDR3 coding sequence is TGTGCCAGCAGGGGCGCCAACAATGAGCAGTTCTTC.

This chain connects TRBV20-1 to TRBJ2-1; D is unresolved. This CDR3 contains 12 residues. Germline CDR1 DFQATT, CDR2 SNEGSKA (reference sequence). The germline V and J ends were trimmed by 3 bases and 4 bases, with 7 bases remaining between them. The CDR3 sequence is CSARWQYNEQFF. In DNA, the CDR3 is TGCAGTGCTAGGTGGCAATACAATGAGCAGTTCTTC.

Only a few counts were recorded for this clonotype. This chain links TRBV5-1 with TRBJ2-5; perhaps TRBD2 as D (6 bases). This CDR3 is 14 amino acids long. Trimming removed 2 bases at V and 4 bases at J, with 12 bases between. Germline V gene data show CDR1 as SGHRS and CDR2 as YFSETQ. The CDR3 bases are TGCGCCAGCAGCTTAGAGGGAGGAGGAGAGACCCAGTACTTC. This translates into CASSLEGGGETQYF.

The chain employs TRBV6-5 and TRBJ1-2; D might be TRBD1 (6 bases). The germline V gene encodes CDR1 MNHEY and CDR2 SVGAGI. The germline V and J ends were trimmed by 2 bases and 3 bases, with 16 bases remaining between them. The CDR3 consists of 16 residues. Here the CDR3 reads CASSYGGVGRDYGYTF. The DNA for the CDR3 is TGTGCCAGCAGTTACGGGGGCGTGGGCAGGGACTATGGCTACACCTTC.

This clonotype was seen repeatedly, ten times or more. V is TRBV24-1 and J is TRBJ2-7, with 9 bases lining up with TRBD1. In germline, CDR1 is KGHDR, CDR2 SFDVKD. V was clipped by 10 bases and J by 2 bases; unmatched bases: 5. The CDR3 contains 13 residues. Here the CDR3 DNA reads TGTGCCACTCAACAGGGGGCGGCCTACGAGCAGTACTTC. Translating it yields CATQQGAAYEQYF.